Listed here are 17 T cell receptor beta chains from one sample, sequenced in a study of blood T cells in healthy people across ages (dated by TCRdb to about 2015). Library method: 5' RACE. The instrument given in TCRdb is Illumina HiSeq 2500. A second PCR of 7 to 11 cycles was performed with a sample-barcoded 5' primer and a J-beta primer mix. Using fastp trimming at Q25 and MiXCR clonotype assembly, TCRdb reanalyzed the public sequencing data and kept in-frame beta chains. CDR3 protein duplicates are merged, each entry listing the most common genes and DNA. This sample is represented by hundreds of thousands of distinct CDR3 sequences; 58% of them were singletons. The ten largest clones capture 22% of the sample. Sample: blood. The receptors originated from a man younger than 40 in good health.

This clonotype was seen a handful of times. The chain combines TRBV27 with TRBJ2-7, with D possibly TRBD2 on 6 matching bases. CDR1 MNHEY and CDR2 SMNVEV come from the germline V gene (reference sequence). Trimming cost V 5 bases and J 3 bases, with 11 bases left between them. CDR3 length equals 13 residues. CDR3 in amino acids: CASSPGSRYEQYF. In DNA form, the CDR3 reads TGTGCCAGCAGTCCCGGGAGTCGCTACGAGCAGTACTTC.

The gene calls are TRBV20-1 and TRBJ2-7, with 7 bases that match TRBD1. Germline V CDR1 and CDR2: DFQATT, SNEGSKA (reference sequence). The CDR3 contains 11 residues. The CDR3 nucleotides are TGCAGCCCGACAGGGCCCTACGAGCAGTACTTC. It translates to CSPTGPYEQYF.

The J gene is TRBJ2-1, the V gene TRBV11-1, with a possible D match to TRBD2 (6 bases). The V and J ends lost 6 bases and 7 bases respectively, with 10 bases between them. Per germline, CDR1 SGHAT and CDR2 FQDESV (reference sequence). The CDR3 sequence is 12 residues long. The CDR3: CASRGLKNEQFF. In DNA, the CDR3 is TGTGCCAGCAGGGGACTGAAAAATGAGCAGTTCTTC. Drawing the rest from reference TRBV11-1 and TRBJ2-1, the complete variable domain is EAEVAQSPRYKITEKSQAVAFWCDPISGHATLYWYRQILGQGPELLVQFQDESVVDDSQLPKDRFSAERLKGVDSTLKIQPAELGDSAMYLCASRGLKNEQFFGPGTRLTVL.

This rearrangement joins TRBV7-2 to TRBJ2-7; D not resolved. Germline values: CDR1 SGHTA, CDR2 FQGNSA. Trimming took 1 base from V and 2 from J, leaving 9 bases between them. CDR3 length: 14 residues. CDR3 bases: TGTGCCAGCAGCTTAGGCCCCCCACCCTACGAGCAGTACTTC. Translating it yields CASSLGPPPYEQYF.

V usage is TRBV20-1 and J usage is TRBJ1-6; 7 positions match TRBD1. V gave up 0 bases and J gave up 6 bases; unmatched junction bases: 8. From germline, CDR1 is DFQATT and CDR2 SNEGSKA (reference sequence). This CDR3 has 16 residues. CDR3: CSARDPRDSFNSPLHF. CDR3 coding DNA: TGCAGTGCTAGAGATCCCCGGGACAGCTTTAATTCACCCCTCCACTTT.

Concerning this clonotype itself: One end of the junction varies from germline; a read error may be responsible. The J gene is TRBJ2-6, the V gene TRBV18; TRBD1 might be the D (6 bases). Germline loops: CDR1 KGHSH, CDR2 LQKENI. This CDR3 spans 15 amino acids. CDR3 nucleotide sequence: TGTGCCAGCTCACCCCAGGGGCCTGGGACCAACGTCCTGACTTTC. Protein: CASSPQGPGTNVLTF.

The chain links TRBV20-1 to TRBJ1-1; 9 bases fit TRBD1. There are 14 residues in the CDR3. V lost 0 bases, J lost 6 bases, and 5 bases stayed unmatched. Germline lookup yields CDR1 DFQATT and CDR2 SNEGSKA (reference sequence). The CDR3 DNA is TGCAGTGCTAGAGATGACGGACAGGGGCCTGAAGCTTTCTTT. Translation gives CSARDDGQGPEAFF.

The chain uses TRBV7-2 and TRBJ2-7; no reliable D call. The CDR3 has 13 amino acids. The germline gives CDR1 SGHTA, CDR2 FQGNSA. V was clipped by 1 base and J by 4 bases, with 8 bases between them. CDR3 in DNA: TGTGCCAGCAGCTTAGAGAGCCGTTACGAGCAGTACTTC. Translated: CASSLESRYEQYF.

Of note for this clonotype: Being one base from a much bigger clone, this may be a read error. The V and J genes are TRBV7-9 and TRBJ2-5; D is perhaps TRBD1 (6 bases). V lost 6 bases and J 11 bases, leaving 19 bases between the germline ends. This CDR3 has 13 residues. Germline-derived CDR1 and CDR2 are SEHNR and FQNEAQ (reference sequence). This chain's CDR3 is CASRLRTDNEQYF. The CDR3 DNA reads TGTGCCAGCAGACTTAGGACAGACAATGAGCAGTACTTC.

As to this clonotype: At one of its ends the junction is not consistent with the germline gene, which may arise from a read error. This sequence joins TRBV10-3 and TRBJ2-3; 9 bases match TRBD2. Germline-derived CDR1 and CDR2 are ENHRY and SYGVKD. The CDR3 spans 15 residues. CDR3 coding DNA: TGCGCCATCAGTACGACTAGCGGTAGCACAGATACGCAGTATTTT. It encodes CAISTTSGSTDTQYF.

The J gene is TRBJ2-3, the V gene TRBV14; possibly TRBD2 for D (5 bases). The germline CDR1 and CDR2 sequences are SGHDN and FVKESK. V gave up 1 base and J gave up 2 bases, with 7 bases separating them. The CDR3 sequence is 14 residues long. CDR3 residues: CASSQATITDTQYF. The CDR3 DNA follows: TGTGCCAGCAGCCAAGCGACTATCACAGATACGCAGTATTTT.

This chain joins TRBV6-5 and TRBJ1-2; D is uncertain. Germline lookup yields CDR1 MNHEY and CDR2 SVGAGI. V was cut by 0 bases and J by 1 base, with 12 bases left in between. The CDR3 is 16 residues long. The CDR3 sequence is CASSYSGRPLNYGYTF. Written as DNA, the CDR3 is TGTGCCAGCAGTTACTCCGGCAGGCCCCTTAACTATGGCTACACCTTC.

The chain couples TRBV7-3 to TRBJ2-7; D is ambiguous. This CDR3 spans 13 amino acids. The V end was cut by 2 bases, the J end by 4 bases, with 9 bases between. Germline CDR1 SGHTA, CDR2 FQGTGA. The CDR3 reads CASSLQSEYEQYF. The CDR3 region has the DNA TGTGCCAGCAGCTTACAGAGCGAGTACGAGCAGTACTTC.

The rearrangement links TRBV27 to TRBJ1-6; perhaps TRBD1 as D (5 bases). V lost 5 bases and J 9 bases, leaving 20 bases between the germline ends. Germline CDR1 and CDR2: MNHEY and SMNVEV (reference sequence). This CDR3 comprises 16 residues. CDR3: CASSKSSAFGGSPLHF. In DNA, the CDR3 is TGTGCCAGCAGTAAAAGTTCCGCCTTTGGGGGTTCACCCCTCCACTTT.

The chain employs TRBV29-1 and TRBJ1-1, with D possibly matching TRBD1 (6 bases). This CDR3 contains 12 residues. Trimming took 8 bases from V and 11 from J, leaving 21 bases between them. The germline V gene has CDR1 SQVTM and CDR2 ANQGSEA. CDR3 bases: TGCAGCTCACGACCCACAGGGAGGGGGGCTTTCTTT. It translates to CSSRPTGRGAFF.

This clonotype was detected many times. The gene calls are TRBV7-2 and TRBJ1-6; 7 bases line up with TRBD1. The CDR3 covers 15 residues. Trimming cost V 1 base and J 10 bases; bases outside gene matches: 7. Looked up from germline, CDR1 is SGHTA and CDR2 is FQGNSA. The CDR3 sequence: CASSLGQGNGSPLHF. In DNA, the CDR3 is TGTGCCAGCAGCTTAGGACAGGGAAATGGATCACCCCTCCACTTT.

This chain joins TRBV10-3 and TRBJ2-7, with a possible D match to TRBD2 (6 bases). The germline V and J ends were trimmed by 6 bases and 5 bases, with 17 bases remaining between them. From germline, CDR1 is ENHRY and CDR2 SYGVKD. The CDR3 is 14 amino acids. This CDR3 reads CAIRDYKFGDEQYF. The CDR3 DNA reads TGTGCCATCAGGGACTACAAGTTTGGGGACGAGCAGTACTTC.